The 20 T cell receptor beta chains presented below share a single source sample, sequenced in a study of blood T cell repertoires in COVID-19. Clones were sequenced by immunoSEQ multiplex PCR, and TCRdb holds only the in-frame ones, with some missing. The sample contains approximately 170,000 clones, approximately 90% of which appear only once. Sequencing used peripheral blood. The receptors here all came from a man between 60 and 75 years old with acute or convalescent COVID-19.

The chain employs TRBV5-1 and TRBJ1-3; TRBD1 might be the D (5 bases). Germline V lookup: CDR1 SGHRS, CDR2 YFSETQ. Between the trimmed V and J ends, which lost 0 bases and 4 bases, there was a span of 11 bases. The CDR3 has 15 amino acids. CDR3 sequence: CASSLEGPSGNTIYF. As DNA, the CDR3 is TGCGCCAGCAGCTTGGAGGGGCCATCCGGAAACACCATATATTTT. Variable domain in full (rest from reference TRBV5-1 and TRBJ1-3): KAGVTQTPRYLIKTRGQQVTLSCSPISGHRSVSWYQQTPGQGLQFLFEYFSETQRNKGNFPGRFSGRQFSNSRSEMNVSTLELGDSALYLCASSLEGPSGNTIYFGEGSWLTVV.

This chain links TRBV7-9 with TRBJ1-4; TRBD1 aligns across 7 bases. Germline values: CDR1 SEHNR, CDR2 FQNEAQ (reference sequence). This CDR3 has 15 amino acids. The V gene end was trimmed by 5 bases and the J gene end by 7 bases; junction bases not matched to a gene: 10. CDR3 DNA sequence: TGTGCCAGCAGCCCCCGGGGGGGGGACAGTGAAAAACTGTTTTTT. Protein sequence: CASSPRGGDSEKLFF.

CDR3 amino acids: CASSLPTRLTQDEQFF. The CDR3 bases are TGTGCCAGCAGCTTGCCGACTAGACTTACACAAGATGAGCAGTTCTTC. The chain carries TRBV5-6 and TRBJ2-1; TRBD2 is a possible D gene (6 bases). Trimming left V 1 base short and J 8 bases short, with 19 bases between. Germline V gene data show CDR1 as SGHDT and CDR2 as YYEEEE. The CDR3 runs to 16 residues. Full variable domain (missing parts from reference TRBV5-6 and TRBJ2-1): DAGVTQSPTHLIKTRGQQVTLRCSPKSGHDTVSWYQQALGQGPQFIFQYYEEEERQRGNFPDRFSGHQFPNYSSELNVNALLLGDSALYLCASSLPTRLTQDEQFFGPGTRLTVL.

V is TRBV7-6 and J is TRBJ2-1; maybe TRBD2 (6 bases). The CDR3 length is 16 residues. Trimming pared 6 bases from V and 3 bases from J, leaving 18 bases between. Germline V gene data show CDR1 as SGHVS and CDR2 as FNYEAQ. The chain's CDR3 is CASSLAPGEVYNEQFF. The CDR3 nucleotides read TGTGCCAGCAGTCTAGCGCCAGGTGAAGTCTACAATGAGCAGTTCTTC.

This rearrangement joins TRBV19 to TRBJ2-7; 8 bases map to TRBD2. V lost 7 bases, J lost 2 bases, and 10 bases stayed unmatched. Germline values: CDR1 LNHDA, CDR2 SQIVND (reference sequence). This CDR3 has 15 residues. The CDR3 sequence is CASTPGGGQTYEQYF. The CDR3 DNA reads TGTGCCAGTACCCCGGGAGGGGGTCAAACCTACGAGCAGTACTTC.

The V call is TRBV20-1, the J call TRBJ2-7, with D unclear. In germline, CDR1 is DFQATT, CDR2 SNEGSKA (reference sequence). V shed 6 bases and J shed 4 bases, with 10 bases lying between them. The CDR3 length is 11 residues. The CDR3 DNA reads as TGCAGTGCCAAGGAGCGTTACGAGCAGTACTTC. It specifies CSAKERYEQYF.

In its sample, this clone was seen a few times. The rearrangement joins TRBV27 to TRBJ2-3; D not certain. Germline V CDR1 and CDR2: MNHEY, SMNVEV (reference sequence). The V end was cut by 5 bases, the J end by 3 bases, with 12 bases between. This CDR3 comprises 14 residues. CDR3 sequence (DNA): TGTGCCAGCAGTCCGGTCACTTGGACAGATACGCAGTATTTT. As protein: CASSPVTWTDTQYF.

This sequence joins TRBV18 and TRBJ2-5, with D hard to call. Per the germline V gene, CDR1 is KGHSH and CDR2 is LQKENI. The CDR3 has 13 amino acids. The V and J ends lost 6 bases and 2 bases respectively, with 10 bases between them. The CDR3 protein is CASSREVQETQYF. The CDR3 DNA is TGTGCCAGCTCCCGCGAAGTTCAAGAGACCCAGTACTTC.

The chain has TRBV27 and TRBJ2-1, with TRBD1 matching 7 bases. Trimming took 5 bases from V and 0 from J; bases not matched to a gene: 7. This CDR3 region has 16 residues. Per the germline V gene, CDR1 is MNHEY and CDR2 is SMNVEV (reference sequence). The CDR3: CASSARQGSSYNEQFF. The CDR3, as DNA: TGTGCCAGCAGTGCCCGACAGGGAAGCTCCTACAATGAGCAGTTCTTC.

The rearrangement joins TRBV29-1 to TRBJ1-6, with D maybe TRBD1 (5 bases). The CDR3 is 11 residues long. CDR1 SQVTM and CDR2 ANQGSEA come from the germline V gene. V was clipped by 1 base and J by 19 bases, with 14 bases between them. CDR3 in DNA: TGCAGCGTTGAAGTGGCAGGGACTCGGCACTTT. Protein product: CSVEVAGTRHF.

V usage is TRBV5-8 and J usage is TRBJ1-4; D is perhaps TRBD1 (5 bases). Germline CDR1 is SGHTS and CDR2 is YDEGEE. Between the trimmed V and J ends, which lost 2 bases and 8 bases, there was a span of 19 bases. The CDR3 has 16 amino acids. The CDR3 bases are TGTGCCAGCAGCTTCATTTTAGGGGCGACGCCGGAAAAACTGTTTTTT. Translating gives CASSFILGATPEKLFF.

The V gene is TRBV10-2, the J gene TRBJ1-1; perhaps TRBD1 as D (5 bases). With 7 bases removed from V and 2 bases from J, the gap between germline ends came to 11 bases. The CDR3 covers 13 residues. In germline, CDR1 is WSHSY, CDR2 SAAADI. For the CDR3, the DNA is TGCGCCAGCAAGGAGACAGTTAACACTGAAGCTTTCTTT. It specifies CASKETVNTEAFF.

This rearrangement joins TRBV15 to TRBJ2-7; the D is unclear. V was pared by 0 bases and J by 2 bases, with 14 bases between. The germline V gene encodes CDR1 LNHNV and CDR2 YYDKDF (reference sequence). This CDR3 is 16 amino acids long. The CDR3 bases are TGTGCCACCAGCAGAGATCTAAGCACAGTCGCCTACGAGCAGTACGTC. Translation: CATSRDLSTVAYEQYV.

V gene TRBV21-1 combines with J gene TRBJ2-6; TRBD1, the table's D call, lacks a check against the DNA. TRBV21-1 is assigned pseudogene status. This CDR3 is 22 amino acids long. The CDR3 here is CASSGISTGTSNPNPGANVLTF. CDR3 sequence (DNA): TGTGCCAGCAGCGGGATCTCTACCGGGACATCCAACCCAAATCCTGGGGCCAACGTCCTGACTTTC.

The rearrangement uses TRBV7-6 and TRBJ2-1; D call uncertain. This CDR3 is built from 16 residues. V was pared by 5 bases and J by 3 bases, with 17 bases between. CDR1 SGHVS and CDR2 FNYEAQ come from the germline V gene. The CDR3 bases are TGTGCCAGCAGCCAACGAACTACCCGGAACTACAATGAGCAGTTCTTC. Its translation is CASSQRTTRNYNEQFF.

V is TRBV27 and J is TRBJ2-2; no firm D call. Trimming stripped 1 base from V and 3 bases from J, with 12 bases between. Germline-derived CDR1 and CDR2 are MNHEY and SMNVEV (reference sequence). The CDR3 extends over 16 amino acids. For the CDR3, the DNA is TGTGCCAGCAGTTTATATCTCCGAACGGACACCGGGGAGCTGTTTTTT. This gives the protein CASSLYLRTDTGELFF.

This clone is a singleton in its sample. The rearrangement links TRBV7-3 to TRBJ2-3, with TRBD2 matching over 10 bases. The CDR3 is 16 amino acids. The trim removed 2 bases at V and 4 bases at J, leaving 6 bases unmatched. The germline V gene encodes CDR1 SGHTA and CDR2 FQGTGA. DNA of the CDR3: TGTGCCAGCAGCTTATTCTCTAGCGGGAGTGCAGATACGCAGTATTTT. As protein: CASSLFSSGSADTQYF.

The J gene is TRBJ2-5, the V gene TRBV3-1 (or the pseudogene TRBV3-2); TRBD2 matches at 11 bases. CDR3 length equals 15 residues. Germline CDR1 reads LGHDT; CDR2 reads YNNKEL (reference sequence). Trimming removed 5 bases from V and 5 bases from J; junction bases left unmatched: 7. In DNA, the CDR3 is TGTGCCAGCAGCGACACTAGCGGGGGAGGGGAGACCCAGTACTTC. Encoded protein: CASSDTSGGGETQYF.

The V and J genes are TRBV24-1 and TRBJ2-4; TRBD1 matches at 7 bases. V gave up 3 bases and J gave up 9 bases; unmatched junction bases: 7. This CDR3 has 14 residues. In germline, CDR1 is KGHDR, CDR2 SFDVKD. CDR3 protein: CATSDPGTASIQYF. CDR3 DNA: TGTGCCACCAGTGATCCCGGGACAGCGAGCATTCAGTACTTC.

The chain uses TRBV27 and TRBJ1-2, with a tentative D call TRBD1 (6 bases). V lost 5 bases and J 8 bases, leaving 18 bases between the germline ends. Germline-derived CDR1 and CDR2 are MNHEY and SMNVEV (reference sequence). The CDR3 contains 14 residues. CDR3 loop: CASSPQGSLGGYTF. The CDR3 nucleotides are TGTGCCAGCAGTCCACAGGGATCTCTGGGGGGCTACACCTTC.